This T cell receptor (beta chain) was recorded in a study of blood T cell repertoires in COVID-19. Study summary: Material from acute and convalescent COVID-19 was sourced from the United States, Italy and Spain. PBMCs, B-cell-depleted T cells, or T cells were the source of the cDNA or gDNA that made up the material.

In the authors' workflow: Nucleated cell counts were estimated from reference gene primer amplification. Measured with immunoSEQ multiplex PCR; TCRdb has only the in-frame clones, and not every one. V and J calls and clone size are those listed in that table; D and trimming were worked out from the DNA. This sample carries about 22,000 clones, over 80% of them seen once, and the ten largest clones take around 23%. V was clipped by 4 bases and J by 4 bases; unmatched bases: 6. Germline V gives CDR1 SGHDT, CDR2 YYEEEE. The CDR3 loop spans 14 amino acids. The receptor comes from a man at least 80 years old with active or convalescent COVID-19. Sequencing used peripheral blood. The J gene is TRBJ2-7, the V gene TRBV5-6; TRBD1 matches 9 bases. The DNA of the CDR3 is TGTGCCAGCAGCAGCGGGACAGGGCTATACGAGCAGTACTTC. Its protein product is CASSSGTGLYEQYF.